This TCR beta chain was recovered during a study of CDR3 diversity in severe acne. The CDR3 loop spans 17 amino acids. Trimming took 4 bases from V and 0 from J; bases not matched to a gene: 5. The germline CDR1 and CDR2 sequences are SGHVS and FQNEAQ. From the PCR reads, TCRdb called clonotypes with MiXCR, one entry per CDR3 protein. Of over 100,000 distinct CDR3 sequences in the sample, 51% were seen once. This TCR came from a male donor with acne. Sequencing input: blood. The chain is built from TRBV7-8 and TRBJ2-6, with 8 bases lining up with TRBD2. CDR3 DNA sequence: TGTGCCAGCAGCTCGCGGGGGGATCCCTCTGGGGCCAACGTCCTGACTTTC. Translation: CASSSRGDPSGANVLTF.